The 2 T cell receptor beta chains presented below share a single source sample, sequenced in a study of T-cell reconstitution after alpha-beta-depleted transplantation in children. Study results and limitations: Newly produced T cells mostly accounted for T-cell counts and diversity one year post-transplant.

Their antigen targets remain unknown. The authors prepared the TCRbeta library with unique molecular identifiers. TCRdb re-called the PCR reads through MiXCR, storing one row per CDR3 protein. The data show 330,000 or so distinct CDR3 sequences, less than 9.5% seen once. The sample here was peripheral blood, taken 360 days after TCRalphabeta/CD19-depleted stem cell transplant. These receptor sequences come from a female patient aged 2-15 years who had a stem cell transplant for Fanconi anemia, so the T cells may come from the graft donor.

The table lists this clonotype with many counts. The chain joins TRBV9 to TRBJ2-1; the D gene is possibly TRBD2 (5 bases). Trimming stripped 0 bases from V and 10 bases from J, with 11 bases between. This CDR3 is 13 amino acids long. Germline CDR1 reads SGDLS; CDR2 reads YYNGEE. Written as DNA, the CDR3 is TGTGCCAGCAGCGTAGCTCAAGCGGCCGAGCAGTTCTTC. Translating gives CASSVAQAAEQFF.

The rearrangement joins TRBV20-1 to TRBJ2-1, with 11 bases lining up with TRBD2. The CDR3 is 16 residues long. With V trimmed by 6 bases and J by 2 bases, 9 bases remained unmatched. Germline V gives CDR1 DFQATT, CDR2 SNEGSKA (reference sequence). CDR3 nucleotide sequence: TGCAGTGCCCGTAGCGGGGGGGCCCTAGCCTACAATGAGCAGTTCTTC. Its protein product is CSARSGGALAYNEQFF.